This T cell receptor (beta chain) comes out of a study of cytomegalovirus exposure and HLA in healthy donors. This CDR3 is built from 14 residues. V gave up 5 bases and J gave up 15 bases; unmatched junction bases: 12. Per germline, CDR1 SGHTA and CDR2 FQGTGA. A multiplex PCR was run with 60 Vbeta primers and 13 Jbeta primers. Assay: immunoSEQ multiplex PCR; the TCRdb copy retains only in-frame clones and omits some. The data hold tens of thousands of clones, with roughly 78% observed a single time. The V call is TRBV7-3, the J call TRBJ2-1, with 11 bases lining up with TRBD2. Material: PBMCs. This sequence was found in a male donor in good health and CMV-seropositive. CDR3 bases: TGTGCCAGCAGCGCCGGGACTAGCGGAGAGGACCTGTTCTTC. The encoded protein is CASSAGTSGEDLFF. The variable domain in full, with the rest retrieved from reference TRBV7-3 and TRBJ2-1, is GAGVSQTPSNKVTEKGKYVELRCDPISGHTALYWYRQSLGQGPEFLIYFQGTGAADDSGLPNDRFFAVRPEGSVSTLKIQRTERGDSAVYLCASSAGTSGEDLFFGPGTRLTVL.